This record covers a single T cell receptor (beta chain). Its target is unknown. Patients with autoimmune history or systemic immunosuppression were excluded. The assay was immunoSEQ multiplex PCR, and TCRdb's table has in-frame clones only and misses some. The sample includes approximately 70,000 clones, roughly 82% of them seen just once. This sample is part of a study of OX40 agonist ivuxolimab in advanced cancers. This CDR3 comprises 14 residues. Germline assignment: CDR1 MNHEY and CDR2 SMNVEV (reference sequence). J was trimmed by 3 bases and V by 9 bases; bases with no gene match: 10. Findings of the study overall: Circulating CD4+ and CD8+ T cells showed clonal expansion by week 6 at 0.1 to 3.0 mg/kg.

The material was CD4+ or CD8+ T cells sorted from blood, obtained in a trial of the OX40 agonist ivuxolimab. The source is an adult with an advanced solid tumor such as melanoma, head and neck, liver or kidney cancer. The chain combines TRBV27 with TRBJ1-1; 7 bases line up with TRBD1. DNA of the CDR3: TGTGCCAGTCGTATTCAGGGGGTAGACACTGAAGCTTTCTTT. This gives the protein CASRIQGVDTEAFF.